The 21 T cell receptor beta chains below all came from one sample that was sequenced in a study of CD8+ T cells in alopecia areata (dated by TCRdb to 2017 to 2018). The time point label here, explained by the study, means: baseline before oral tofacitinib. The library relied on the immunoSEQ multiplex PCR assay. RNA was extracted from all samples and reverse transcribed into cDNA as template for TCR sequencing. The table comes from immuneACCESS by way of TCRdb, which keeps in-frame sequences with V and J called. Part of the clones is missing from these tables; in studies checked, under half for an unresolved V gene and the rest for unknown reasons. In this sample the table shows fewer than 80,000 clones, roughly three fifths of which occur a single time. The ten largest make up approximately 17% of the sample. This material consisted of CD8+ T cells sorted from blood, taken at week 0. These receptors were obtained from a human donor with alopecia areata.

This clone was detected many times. CDR3 loop: CASSSRQGLDYGYTF. CDR3 nucleotide sequence: TGTGCCAGCAGCTCTCGACAGGGGCTTGACTATGGCTACACCTTC. This chain connects TRBV13 to TRBJ1-2; 8 bases align to TRBD1. CDR3 length equals 15 residues. Germline-derived CDR1 and CDR2 are PRHDT and FYEKMQ (reference sequence). Trimming took 4 bases from V and 3 from J; bases not matched to a gene: 7.

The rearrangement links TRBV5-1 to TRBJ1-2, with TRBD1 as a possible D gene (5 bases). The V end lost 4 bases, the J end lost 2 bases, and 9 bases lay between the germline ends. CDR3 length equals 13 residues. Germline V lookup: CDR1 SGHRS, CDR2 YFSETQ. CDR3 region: CASSIQENYGYTF. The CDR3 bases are TGCGCCAGCAGCATACAGGAGAACTATGGCTACACCTTC.

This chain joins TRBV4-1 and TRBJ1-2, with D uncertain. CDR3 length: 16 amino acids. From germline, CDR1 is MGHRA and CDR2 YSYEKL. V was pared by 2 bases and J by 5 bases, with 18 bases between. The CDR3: CASSQRSVTSGYGYTF. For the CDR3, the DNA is TGCGCCAGCAGCCAACGTAGCGTTACCTCCGGGTATGGCTACACCTTC.

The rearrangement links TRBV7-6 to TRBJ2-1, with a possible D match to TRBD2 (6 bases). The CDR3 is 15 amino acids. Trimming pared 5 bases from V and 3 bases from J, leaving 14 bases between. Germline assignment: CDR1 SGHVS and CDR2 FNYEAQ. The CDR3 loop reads CASSLRSTSYNEQFF. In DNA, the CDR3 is TGTGCCAGCAGCCTACGCTCGACTAGCTACAATGAGCAGTTCTTC.

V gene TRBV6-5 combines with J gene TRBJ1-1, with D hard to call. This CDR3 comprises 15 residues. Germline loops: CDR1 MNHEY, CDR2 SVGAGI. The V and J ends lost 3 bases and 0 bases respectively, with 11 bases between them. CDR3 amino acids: CASSYLLGMNTEAFF. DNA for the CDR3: TGTGCCAGCAGTTATCTATTAGGAATGAACACTGAAGCTTTCTTT.

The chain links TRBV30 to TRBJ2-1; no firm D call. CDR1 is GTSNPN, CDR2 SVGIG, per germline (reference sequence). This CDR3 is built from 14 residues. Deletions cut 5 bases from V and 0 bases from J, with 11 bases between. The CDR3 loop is CAWGRWASYNEQFF. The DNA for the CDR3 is TGTGCCTGGGGGCGGTGGGCCTCCTACAATGAGCAGTTCTTC.

In DNA, the CDR3 is TGTGCCAGCAGAGGACAGGGAAGCACCGGGGAGCTGTTTTTT. Residues: CASRGQGSTGELFF. The V and J genes are TRBV27 and TRBJ2-2; 8 nucleotides match TRBD1. The germline V gene encodes CDR1 MNHEY and CDR2 SMNVEV (reference sequence). The ends lost 6 bases at V and 4 bases at J; junction bases unmatched: 4. The CDR3 totals 14 residues.

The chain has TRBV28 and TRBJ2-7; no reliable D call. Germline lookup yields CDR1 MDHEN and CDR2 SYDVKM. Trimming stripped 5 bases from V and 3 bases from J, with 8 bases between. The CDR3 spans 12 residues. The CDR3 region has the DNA TGTGCCAGCAGTCTACCTAGCTACGAGCAGTACTTC. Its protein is CASSLPSYEQYF. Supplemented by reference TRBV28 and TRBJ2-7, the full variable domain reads DVKVTQSSRYLVKRTGEKVFLECVQDMDHENMFWYRQDPGLGLRLIYFSYDVKMKEKGDIPEGYSVSREKKERFSLILESASTNQTSMYLCASSLPSYEQYFGPGTRLTVT.

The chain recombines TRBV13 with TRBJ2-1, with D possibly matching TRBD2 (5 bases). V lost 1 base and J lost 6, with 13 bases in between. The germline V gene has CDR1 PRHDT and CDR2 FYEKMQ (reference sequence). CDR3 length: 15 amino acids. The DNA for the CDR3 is TGTGCCAGCAGCTTAGACGGAGGAGGAAGCAATGAGCAGTTCTTC. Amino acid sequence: CASSLDGGGSNEQFF.

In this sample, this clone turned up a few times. In DNA, the CDR3 is TGTGCCAGCAGCTTAGGGACAGGTGTTAATTCACCCCTCCACTTT. This gives the protein CASSLGTGVNSPLHF. This sequence joins TRBV7-2 and TRBJ1-6; 7 bases fit TRBD1. CDR1 SGHTA and CDR2 FQGNSA come from the germline V gene. J was trimmed by 6 bases and V by 1 base; bases with no gene match: 3. This CDR3 region has 15 residues.

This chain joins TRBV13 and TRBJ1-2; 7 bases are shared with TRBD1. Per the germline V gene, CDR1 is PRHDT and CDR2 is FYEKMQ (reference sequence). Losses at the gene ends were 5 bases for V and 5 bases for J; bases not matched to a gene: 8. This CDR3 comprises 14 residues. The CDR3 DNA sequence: TGTGCCAGCAGCGCTAGCCGGGACAGATATGGCTACACCTTC. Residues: CASSASRDRYGYTF. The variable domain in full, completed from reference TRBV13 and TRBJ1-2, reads AAGVIQSPRHLIKEKRETATLKCYPIPRHDTVYWYQQGPGQDPQFLISFYEKMQSDKGSIPDRFSAQQFSDYHSELNMSSLELGDSALYFCASSASRDRYGYTFGSGTRLTVV.

CDR3 sequence: CSVEWEGSYEQYF. In nucleotides, the CDR3 is TGCAGCGTTGAATGGGAGGGCTCCTACGAGCAGTACTTC. The rearrangement links TRBV29-1 to TRBJ2-7; 7 bases map to TRBD2. V shed 2 bases, J shed 0 bases, and the junction held 1 base outside the gene matches. Looked up from germline, CDR1 is SQVTM and CDR2 is ANQGSEA. This CDR3 has 13 residues.

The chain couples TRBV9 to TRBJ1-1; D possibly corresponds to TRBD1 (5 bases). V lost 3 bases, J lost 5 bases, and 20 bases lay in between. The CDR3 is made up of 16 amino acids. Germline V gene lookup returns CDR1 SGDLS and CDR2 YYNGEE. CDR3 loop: CASSAGDPVAETEAFF. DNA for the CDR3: TGTGCCAGCAGCGCCGGGGACCCGGTGGCGGAGACTGAAGCTTTCTTT.

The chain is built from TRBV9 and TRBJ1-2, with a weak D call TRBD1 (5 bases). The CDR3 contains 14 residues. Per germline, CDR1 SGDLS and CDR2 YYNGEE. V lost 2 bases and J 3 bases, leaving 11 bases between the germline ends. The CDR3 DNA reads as TGTGCCAGCAGCGTCGGGGGGTCGGACTATGGCTACACCTTC. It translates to CASSVGGSDYGYTF.

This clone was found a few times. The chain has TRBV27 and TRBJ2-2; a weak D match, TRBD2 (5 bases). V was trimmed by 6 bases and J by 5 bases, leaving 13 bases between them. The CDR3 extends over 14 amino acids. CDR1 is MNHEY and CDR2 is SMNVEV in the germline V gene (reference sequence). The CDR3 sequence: CASRSGVPTGELFF. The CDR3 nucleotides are TGTGCCAGCAGATCCGGGGTTCCGACCGGGGAGCTGTTTTTT.

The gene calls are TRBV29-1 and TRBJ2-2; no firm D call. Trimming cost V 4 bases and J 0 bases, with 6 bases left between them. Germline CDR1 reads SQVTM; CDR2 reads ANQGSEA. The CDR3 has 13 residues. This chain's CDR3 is CSVALSNTGELFF. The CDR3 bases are TGCAGCGTTGCGCTTTCGAACACCGGGGAGCTGTTTTTT.

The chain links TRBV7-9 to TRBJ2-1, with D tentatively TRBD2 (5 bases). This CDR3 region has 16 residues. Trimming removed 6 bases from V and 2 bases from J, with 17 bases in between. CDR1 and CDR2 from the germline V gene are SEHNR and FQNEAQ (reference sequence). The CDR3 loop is CASSSRAGIPYNEQFF. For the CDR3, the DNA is TGTGCCAGCAGTTCACGGGCCGGGATTCCCTACAATGAGCAGTTCTTC.

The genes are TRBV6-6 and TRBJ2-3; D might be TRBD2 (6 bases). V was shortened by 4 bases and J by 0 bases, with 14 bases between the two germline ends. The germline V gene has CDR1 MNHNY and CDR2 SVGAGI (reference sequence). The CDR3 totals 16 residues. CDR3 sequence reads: CASSSPTRASTDTQYF. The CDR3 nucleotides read TGTGCCAGCAGTTCACCGACTAGAGCTAGCACAGATACGCAGTATTTT.

The CDR3 here is CASSQDLGSYEQYF. The CDR3 DNA is TGTGCCAGCAGCCAAGATCTCGGGTCCTACGAGCAGTACTTC. This chain joins TRBV4-2 and TRBJ2-7; D is uncertain. Germline V gene sequence: CDR1 LGHNA, CDR2 YNFKEQ. This CDR3 is built from 14 residues. Trimming pared 0 bases from V and 1 base from J, leaving 7 bases between.

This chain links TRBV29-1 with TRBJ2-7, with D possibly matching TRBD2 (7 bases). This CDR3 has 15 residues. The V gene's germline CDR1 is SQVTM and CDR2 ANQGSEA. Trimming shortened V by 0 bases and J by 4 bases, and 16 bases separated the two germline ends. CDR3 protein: CSVEDPAGEGYEQYF. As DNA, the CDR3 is TGCAGCGTTGAAGATCCGGCAGGGGAGGGGTACGAGCAGTACTTC.

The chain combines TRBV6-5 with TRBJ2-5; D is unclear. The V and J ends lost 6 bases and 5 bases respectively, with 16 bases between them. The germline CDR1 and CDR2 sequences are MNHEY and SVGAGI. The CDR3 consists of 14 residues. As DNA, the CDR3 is TGTGCCAGCAGCCCTGTCCGGGTCGGGGAGACCCAGTACTTC. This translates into CASSPVRVGETQYF.